The 15 T cell receptor beta chains given below trace back to one sample, sequenced in a study of control samples from healthy donors and cancer patients. Profiling relied on immunoSEQ multiplex PCR, and the TCRdb table lists in-frame clones only, not all of them. This table has around 30,000 clones, about 86% appearing once. Sequencing was done on a sample of PBMCs. These receptors originate from a woman in her 40s with lung cancer.

The V call is TRBV11-2, the J call TRBJ2-1; 8 nucleotides align to TRBD2. The junction had 5 bases not matched to a gene; V was cut back by 4 bases and J by 6 bases. CDR1 is SGHAT, CDR2 FQNNGV, per germline. The CDR3 length is 14 residues. CDR3 protein: CASSSSGTSNEQFF. The CDR3 nucleotides read TGTGCCAGCAGCTCCTCCGGGACTAGCAATGAGCAGTTCTTC.

This chain links TRBV28 with TRBJ1-1; 8 positions match TRBD1. Germline V gene sequence: CDR1 MDHEN, CDR2 SYDVKM. Trimming took 6 bases from V and 6 from J; bases not matched to a gene: 6. The CDR3 loop spans 13 amino acids. The CDR3 here is CASSGQGWAEAFF. The CDR3 bases are TGTGCCAGCAGCGGACAGGGTTGGGCTGAAGCTTTCTTT.

The chain uses TRBV7-8 and TRBJ1-4, with TRBD1 identical over 9 bases. CDR1 is SGHVS and CDR2 is FQNEAQ in the germline V gene. The CDR3 length is 17 residues. J gave up 3 bases and V 1 base, and 6 bases lay outside the gene matches. The CDR3 bases are TGTGCCAGCAGCTTAGATAGACAGGGGGTGGCTAATGAAAAACTGTTTTTT. Protein sequence: CASSLDRQGVANEKLFF.

The chain joins TRBV5-6 to TRBJ2-5; TRBD2 matches at 10 bases. The CDR3 consists of 14 residues. Germline V CDR1 and CDR2: SGHDT, YYEEEE. Trimming took 4 bases from V and 4 from J; bases not matched to a gene: 4. This CDR3 is CASSLSGGRETQYF. The CDR3, as DNA: TGTGCCAGCAGCCTTAGCGGGGGGCGAGAGACCCAGTACTTC.

The rearrangement uses TRBV7-3 and TRBJ1-1; TRBD1 is a possible D gene (5 bases). Germline V gene lookup returns CDR1 SGHTA and CDR2 FQGTGA. This CDR3 spans 14 amino acids. The V end lost 2 bases, the J end lost 1 base, and 8 bases lay between the germline ends. CDR3 protein: CASSLGHRNTEAFF. CDR3 bases: TGTGCCAGCAGCTTAGGACACCGGAACACTGAAGCTTTCTTT. The whole variable domain, filled in from reference TRBV7-3 and TRBJ1-1, reads GAGVSQTPSNKVTEKGKYVELRCDPISGHTALYWYRQSLGQGPEFLIYFQGTGAADDSGLPNDRFFAVRPEGSVSTLKIQRTERGDSAVYLCASSLGHRNTEAFFGQGTRLTVV.

V gene TRBV27 combines with J gene TRBJ1-2, with 7 bases matching TRBD1. J lost 4 bases, V lost 0 bases, and 5 bases had no gene match. The CDR3 has 15 amino acids. The germline V gene has CDR1 MNHEY and CDR2 SMNVEV (reference sequence). The CDR3 reads CASSLSTGAGYGYTF. In DNA form, the CDR3 reads TGTGCCAGCAGTTTATCAACAGGGGCTGGCTATGGCTACACCTTC.

The chain has TRBV2 and TRBJ2-7; 7 bases are a match to TRBD1. In germline, CDR1 is SNHLY, CDR2 FYNNEI. The CDR3 spans 15 residues. V was pared by 6 bases and J by 8 bases, with 16 bases of the junction left unmatched. CDR3 loop: CASRLDRLTGQKQYF. CDR3 nucleotide sequence: TGTGCCAGCAGACTGGACAGGCTAACAGGACAGAAGCAGTACTTC.

This chain links TRBV11-3 with TRBJ2-7; D may match TRBD1 or TRBD2 (5 bases each). Trimming shortened V by 6 bases and J by 3 bases, and 15 bases separated the two germline ends. CDR3 length: 14 amino acids. Germline CDR1 SGHNT, CDR2 YENEEA. The CDR3 region is CASRTGTENYEQYF. Written as DNA, the CDR3 is TGTGCCAGCAGAACCGGGACGGAAAACTACGAGCAGTACTTC.

J is TRBJ1-1 and V is TRBV5-8; no definite D call. This CDR3 comprises 13 residues. CDR1 is SGHTS and CDR2 is YDEGEE in the germline V gene. V lost 4 bases, J lost 0 bases, and 7 bases lay in between. The CDR3 sequence: CASSPSLNTEAFF. The CDR3 region has the DNA TGTGCCAGCAGCCCCTCTCTGAACACTGAAGCTTTCTTT.

This clone has only one observation. The chain employs TRBV6-6 and TRBJ2-1, with 8 positions matching TRBD2. From germline, CDR1 is MNHNY and CDR2 SVGAGI (reference sequence). J was trimmed by 1 base and V by 7 bases; bases with no gene match: 6. The CDR3 is made up of 15 amino acids. The CDR3 nucleotides read TGTGCCAGCACCTTAGCGGGGCCTTCCTACAATGAGCAGTTCTTC. Its protein product is CASTLAGPSYNEQFF.

V is TRBV27 and J is TRBJ2-5, with TRBD2 as a possible D gene (5 bases). V was cut by 6 bases and J by 2 bases, with 13 bases left in between. The CDR3 is 14 residues long. Germline lookup yields CDR1 MNHEY and CDR2 SMNVEV (reference sequence). The DNA for the CDR3 is TGTGCCAGCAGGCCTTCGGGAAATCAAGAGACCCAGTACTTC. It is translated as CASRPSGNQETQYF.

Only one count was recorded for this clone. The CDR3 coding sequence is TGTGCCAGCAGCTCCTCGACCTGGGAACTGTTTTTT. Residues: CASSSSTWELFF. V usage is TRBV7-2 and J usage is TRBJ1-4; D remains unclear. The germline gives CDR1 SGHTA, CDR2 FQGNSA. The CDR3 is made up of 12 amino acids. V lost 4 bases to trimming and J lost 12 bases, with 12 bases between them.

The rearrangement links TRBV7-2 to TRBJ2-5; 10 nucleotides line up with TRBD2. Germline-derived CDR1 and CDR2 are SGHTA and FQGNSA. V shed 6 bases and J 5 bases; nucleotides not matched to a gene: 9. This CDR3 spans 15 amino acids. The CDR3 sequence: CASSSAAGGHETQYF. As DNA, the CDR3 is TGTGCCAGCAGTTCGGCAGCGGGGGGGCACGAGACCCAGTACTTC. Full variable domain (rest looked up from reference TRBV7-2 and TRBJ2-5): GAGVSQSPSNKVTEKGKDVELRCDPISGHTALYWYRQSLGQGLEFLIYFQGNSAPDKSGLPSDRFSAERTGGSVSTLTIQRTQQEDSAVYLCASSSAAGGHETQYFGPGTRLLVL.

For the CDR3, the DNA is TGTGCCAGCAGCTCCCTGGACGCCTACGAGCAGTACTTC. Amino acid sequence: CASSSLDAYEQYF. V usage is TRBV7-2 and J usage is TRBJ2-7; no clear D gene. CDR3 length equals 13 residues. With 4 bases removed from V and 2 bases from J, the gap between germline ends came to 9 bases. Germline CDR1 reads SGHTA; CDR2 reads FQGNSA.

This sequence joins TRBV28 and TRBJ1-5; no reliable D call. The CDR3 loop spans 11 amino acids. Trimming stripped 3 bases from V and 9 bases from J, with 6 bases between. Per the germline V gene, CDR1 is MDHEN and CDR2 is SYDVKM. The CDR3 bases are TGTGCCAGCAGTTTTAGCGGGCCCCAGCATTTT. Translation gives CASSFSGPQHF.